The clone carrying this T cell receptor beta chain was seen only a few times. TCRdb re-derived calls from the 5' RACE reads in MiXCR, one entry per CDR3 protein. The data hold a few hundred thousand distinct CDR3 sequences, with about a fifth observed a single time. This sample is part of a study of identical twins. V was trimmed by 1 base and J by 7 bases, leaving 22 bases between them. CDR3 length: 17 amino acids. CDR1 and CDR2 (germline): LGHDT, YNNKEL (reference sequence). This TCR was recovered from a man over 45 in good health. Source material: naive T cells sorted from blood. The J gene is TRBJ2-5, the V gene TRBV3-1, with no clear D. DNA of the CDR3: TGTGCCAGCAGCCAAGGAGTTTACCCGGTAGGGTCTGGGACCCAGTACTTC. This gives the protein CASSQGVYPVGSGTQYF.